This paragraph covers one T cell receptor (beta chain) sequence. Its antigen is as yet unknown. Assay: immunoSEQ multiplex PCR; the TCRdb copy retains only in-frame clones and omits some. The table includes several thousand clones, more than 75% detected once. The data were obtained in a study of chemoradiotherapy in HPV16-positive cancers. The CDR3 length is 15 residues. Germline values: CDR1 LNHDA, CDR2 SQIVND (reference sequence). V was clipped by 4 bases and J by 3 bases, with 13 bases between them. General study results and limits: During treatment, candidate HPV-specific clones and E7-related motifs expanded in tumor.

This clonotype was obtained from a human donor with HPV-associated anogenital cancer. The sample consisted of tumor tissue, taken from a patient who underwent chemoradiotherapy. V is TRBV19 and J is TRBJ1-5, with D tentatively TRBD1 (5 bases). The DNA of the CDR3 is TGTGCCAGTAGTACCCGACCAGGGCCCAATCAGCCCCAGCATTTT. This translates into CASSTRPGPNQPQHF.